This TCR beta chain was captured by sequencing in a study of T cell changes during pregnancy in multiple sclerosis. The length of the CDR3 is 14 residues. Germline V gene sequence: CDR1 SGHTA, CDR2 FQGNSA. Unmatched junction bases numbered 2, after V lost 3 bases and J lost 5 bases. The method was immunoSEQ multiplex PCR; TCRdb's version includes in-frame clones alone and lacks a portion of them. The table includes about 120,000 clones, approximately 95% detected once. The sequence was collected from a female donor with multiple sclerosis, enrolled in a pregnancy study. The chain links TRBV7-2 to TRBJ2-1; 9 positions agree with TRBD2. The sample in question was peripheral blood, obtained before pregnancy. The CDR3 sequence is CASSFRLADNEQFF. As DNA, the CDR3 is TGTGCCAGCAGCTTCCGACTAGCGGACAATGAGCAGTTCTTC.